Each of the 10 T cell receptor beta chains below was sequenced from the same sample in a study of blood T cell repertoires in COVID-19. Method: immunoSEQ multiplex PCR; TCRdb's copy keeps in-frame clones and lacks some. The sample comprises some 530,000 clones, approximately 90% of which are singletons, and 8.3% rests with the top ten. The sequenced sample consisted of PBMCs or T cells enriched from blood (not recorded which). These receptors were obtained from a woman aged 55-75 years who had recovered from COVID-19.

In this sample, this clone turned up a few times. The chain has TRBV15 and TRBJ1-4, with a possible D match to TRBD1 (6 bases). CDR3 length: 13 amino acids. The V end lost 10 bases, the J end lost 1 base, and 10 bases lay between the germline ends. Germline V gene sequence: CDR1 LNHNV, CDR2 YYDKDF (reference sequence). The CDR3: CASSRGTNEKLFF. The CDR3 nucleotides are TGTGCCAGCTCCAGGGGAACTAATGAAAAACTGTTTTTT.

The chain recombines TRBV5-1 with TRBJ2-5; D gene ambiguous. Germline V gene data show CDR1 as SGHRS and CDR2 as YFSETQ. V gave up 0 bases and J gave up 4 bases, with 19 bases separating them. The CDR3 extends over 17 amino acids. CDR3 DNA sequence: TGCGCCAGCAGCTTGGCCGTCGGGTCGGTCCCGCGAGAGACCCAGTACTTC. Protein: CASSLAVGSVPRETQYF.

The chain employs TRBV10-3 and TRBJ1-2, with 9 positions matching TRBD1. From germline, CDR1 is ENHRY and CDR2 SYGVKD. This CDR3 has 13 residues. J was trimmed by 8 bases and V by 2 bases; bases with no gene match: 3. Here the CDR3 reads CAISEGTGRGYTF. The CDR3 nucleotides read TGTGCCATCAGTGAGGGGACAGGGCGAGGCTACACCTTC.

In its sample, this clone was seen once. This sequence joins TRBV29-1 and TRBJ2-5; weak D call: TRBD2 (6 bases). The CDR3 extends over 13 amino acids. Per the germline V gene, CDR1 is SQVTM and CDR2 is ANQGSEA. V lost 3 bases and J 4 bases, leaving 12 bases between the germline ends. The CDR3 coding sequence is TGCAGCGTTGACCCTCGGGGAGGAGAGACCCAGTACTTC. This gives the protein CSVDPRGGETQYF.

V usage is TRBV10-2 and J usage is TRBJ1-6; 9 bases map to TRBD1. J was trimmed by 8 bases and V by 6 bases; bases with no gene match: 2. The germline CDR1 and CDR2 sequences are WSHSY and SAAADI. This CDR3 is 13 amino acids long. The CDR3 spells CASRGQGHSPLHF. CDR3 coding DNA: TGCGCCAGCAGGGGACAGGGCCATTCACCCCTCCACTTT.

The chain couples TRBV6-5 to TRBJ1-2; 7 bases line up with TRBD1. The germline V gene has CDR1 MNHEY and CDR2 SVGAGI. The CDR3 is made up of 13 amino acids. V lost 7 bases and J lost 7; bases outside the gene matches: 9. Here the CDR3 reads CASTLQGFGGYTF. Written as DNA, the CDR3 is TGTGCCAGCACCCTACAGGGGTTCGGTGGCTACACCTTC.

The gene calls are TRBV12-5 and TRBJ1-1, with D maybe TRBD1 (5 bases). CDR1 and CDR2 (germline): LGHNT, FRNRAP. This CDR3 contains 14 residues. Between the trimmed V and J ends, which lost 1 base and 4 bases, there was a span of 10 bases. The CDR3 region is CASGLAGQGTEAFF. Written as DNA, the CDR3 is TGTGCTAGTGGTTTGGCAGGACAAGGCACTGAAGCTTTCTTT.

The chain combines TRBV7-2 with TRBJ1-6; D unresolved. This CDR3 comprises 17 residues. Germline CDR1 is SGHTA and CDR2 is FQGNSA. Trimming took off 1 base at V and 5 bases at J, with 15 bases between the two ends. The CDR3 nucleotides are TGTGCCAGCAGCTTAGAGTACCGCACGCGTAATAATTCACCCCTCCACTTT. Its translation is CASSLEYRTRNNSPLHF. The variable domain in full, completed from reference TRBV7-2 and TRBJ1-6, reads GAGVSQSPSNKVTEKGKDVELRCDPISGHTALYWYRQSLGQGLEFLIYFQGNSAPDKSGLPSDRFSAERTGGSVSTLTIQRTQQEDSAVYLCASSLEYRTRNNSPLHFGNGTRLTVT.

This chain uses TRBV7-2 with TRBJ2-6, with 10 bases identical to TRBD2. Germline V gene lookup returns CDR1 SGHTA and CDR2 FQGNSA. The J segment lost 2 bases and the V segment lost 0 bases, leaving 4 bases of the junction unmatched. The CDR3 is 18 amino acids. CDR3 residues: CASSLARAGGPGANVLTF. In DNA, the CDR3 is TGTGCCAGCAGCTTAGCGCGAGCGGGGGGGCCTGGGGCCAACGTCCTGACTTTC.

The chain joins TRBV5-1 to TRBJ2-1, with 11 bases that match TRBD2. With V trimmed by 1 base and J by 8 bases, 5 bases remained unmatched. CDR1 SGHRS and CDR2 YFSETQ come from the germline V gene. The CDR3 is 15 amino acids. CDR3 protein: CASSLTSGGGYEQFF. The CDR3 DNA sequence: TGCGCCAGCAGCTTGACTAGCGGGGGAGGCTATGAGCAGTTCTTC.